This T cell receptor (beta chain) came from a study of cytomegalovirus exposure and HLA in healthy donors. V was shortened by 6 bases and J by 11 bases, with 14 bases between the two germline ends. This CDR3 has 12 residues. CDR1 and CDR2 (germline): MNHEY, SVGAGI. The PCR contained 60 Vbeta and 13 Jbeta primers. Sequenced by immunoSEQ multiplex PCR; TCRdb stores in-frame clones only, minus some. Of 150,000 to 200,000 clones in the sample, approximately 9.5% are singletons; the top ten hold roughly 1.4%. The source is a woman aged 25 to 39 in good health and CMV-seropositive. The V call is TRBV6-5, the J call TRBJ1-5; no firm D call. The material sequenced was PBMCs. CDR3 protein: CASRKRVGTQHF. CDR3 coding DNA: TGTGCCAGCAGGAAAAGGGTCGGGACCCAGCATTTT.